The clone carrying this T cell receptor beta chain was seen a handful of times. Its antigen remains unidentified. These data belong to a study of human T cells and chemical hapten exposure. Study information: Skin of the upper inner arm, approximately 2 cm by approximately 2 cm, received 2% DPC for sensitization.

The study, taken as a whole, reports: Alopecia was present in the donors, so their immune response may differ from healthy people's. Significantly more large CDR3 similarity clusters were formed by expanded TCRs than by controls.

The library tagged each cDNA molecule with unique molecular identifiers. TCRdb used MiXCR to reprocess the RACE reads, holding one entry per CDR3 protein. The sample holds nearly 350,000 distinct CDR3 sequences, around 7% seen once. This sample's time point: patch test 1, 2 weeks after DPC sensitization. Treatment in this sample: therapeutic diphenylcyclopropenone sensitization with weekly scalp DPC. This CDR3 comprises 14 residues. V was trimmed by 1 base and J by 0 bases, leaving 6 bases between them. The germline gives CDR1 LGHDT, CDR2 YNNKEL (reference sequence). Sequencing used whole blood, obtained in connection with sensitization to the hapten diphenylcyclopropenone (DPC). The J gene is TRBJ1-2, the V gene TRBV3-1; a possible D gene is TRBD1 (5 bases). The sequence was collected from a woman aged 18-29 years with alopecia areata. Some clones in this sample may be carry-over from other donors' samples. The CDR3 nucleotides read TGTGCCAGCAGCCAAGCACAGGCTAACTATGGCTACACCTTC. Its translation is CASSQAQANYGYTF.